The present T cell receptor beta chain was sequenced within a study of cytomegalovirus exposure and HLA in healthy donors. Findings and caveats of the study: Presence/absence analyses assumed roughly uniform sequencing depth across donors. In a later analysis, HLA-C alleles had the fewest associated TCRs, DRB1 alleles the most. The dataset shows that most TCR sequences were rare, while some public TCRs occurred in many donors.

PCR involved 60 Vbeta and 13 Jbeta primers. This table comes from immunoSEQ multiplex PCR, and its TCRdb copy is limited to in-frame clones, with some not included. The table shows around 250,000 clones, with approximately 80% occurring only once. With regard to this clone: Its antigen remains unknown.

It was healthy bone marrow donors who served as donors. The CDR3 consists of 14 residues. The germline gives CDR1 MNHEY, CDR2 SVGAGI. With 6 bases clipped from V and 6 bases from J, the junction kept 6 bases outside the gene matches. V and J are TRBV6-5 and TRBJ1-4; TRBD1 aligns across 8 bases. The clonotype was recovered from a woman aged 55-70 years in good health and CMV-seropositive. What was sequenced was PBMCs. CDR3 region: CASRRQGSDEKLFF. DNA of the CDR3: TGTGCCAGCAGACGACAGGGGTCGGATGAAAAACTGTTTTTT.